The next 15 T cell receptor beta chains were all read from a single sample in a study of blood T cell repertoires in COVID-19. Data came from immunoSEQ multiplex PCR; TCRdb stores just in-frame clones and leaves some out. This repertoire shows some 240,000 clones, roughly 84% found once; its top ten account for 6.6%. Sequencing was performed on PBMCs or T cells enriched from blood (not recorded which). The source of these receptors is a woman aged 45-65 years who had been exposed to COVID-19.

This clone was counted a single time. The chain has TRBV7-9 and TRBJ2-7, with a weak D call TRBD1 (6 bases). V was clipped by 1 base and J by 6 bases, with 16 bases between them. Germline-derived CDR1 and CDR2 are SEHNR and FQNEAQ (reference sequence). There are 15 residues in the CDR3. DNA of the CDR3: TGTGCCAGCAGCTTAGACAGGGATTCTTCATCCGAGCAGTACTTC. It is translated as CASSLDRDSSSEQYF.

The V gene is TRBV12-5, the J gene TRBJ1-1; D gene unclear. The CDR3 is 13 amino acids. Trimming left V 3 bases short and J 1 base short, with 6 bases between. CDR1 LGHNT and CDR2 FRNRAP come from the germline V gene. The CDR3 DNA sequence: TGTGCTAGTGGTTTCCTAGAGAACACTGAAGCTTTCTTT. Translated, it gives CASGFLENTEAFF.

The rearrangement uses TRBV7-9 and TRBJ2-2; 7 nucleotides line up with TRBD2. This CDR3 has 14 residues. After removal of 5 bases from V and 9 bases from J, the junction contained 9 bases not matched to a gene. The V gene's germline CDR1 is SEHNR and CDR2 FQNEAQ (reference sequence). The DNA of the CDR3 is TGTGCCAGCAGCCCCTCGGGGGGTTTTCGGGAGCTGTTTTTT. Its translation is CASSPSGGFRELFF.

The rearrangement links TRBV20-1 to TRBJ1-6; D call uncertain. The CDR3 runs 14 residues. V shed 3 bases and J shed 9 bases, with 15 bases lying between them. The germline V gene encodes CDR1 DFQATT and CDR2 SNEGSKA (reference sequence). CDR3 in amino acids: CSASVDRGLSPLHF. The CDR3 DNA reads TGCAGTGCTAGTGTTGACCGTGGACTTTCACCCCTCCACTTT.

This CDR3 reads CASSAFSGGAADTQYF. The CDR3 nucleotides are TGTGCCAGCAGCGCGTTTAGCGGGGGGGCCGCAGATACGCAGTATTTT. This chain connects TRBV11-3 to TRBJ2-3; 11 bases line up with TRBD2. This CDR3 comprises 16 residues. Germline-derived CDR1 and CDR2 are SGHNT and YENEEA. V was clipped by 5 bases and J by 4 bases; unmatched bases: 8.

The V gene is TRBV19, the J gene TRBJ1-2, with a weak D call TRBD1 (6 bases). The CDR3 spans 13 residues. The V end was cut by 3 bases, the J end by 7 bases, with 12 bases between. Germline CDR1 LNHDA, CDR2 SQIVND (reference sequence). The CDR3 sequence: CASSIRAGVGYTF. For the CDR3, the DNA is TGTGCCAGTAGTATTAGGGCAGGGGTTGGCTACACCTTC.

CDR3: CATSRDFDTNTEAFF. The CDR3 region has the DNA TGTGCCACCAGCAGAGATTTCGACACGAACACTGAAGCTTTCTTT. The chain couples TRBV15 to TRBJ1-1; D gene unclear. Per the germline V gene, CDR1 is LNHNV and CDR2 is YYDKDF (reference sequence). Trimming cost V 0 bases and J 1 base, with 9 bases left between them. The CDR3 contains 15 residues.

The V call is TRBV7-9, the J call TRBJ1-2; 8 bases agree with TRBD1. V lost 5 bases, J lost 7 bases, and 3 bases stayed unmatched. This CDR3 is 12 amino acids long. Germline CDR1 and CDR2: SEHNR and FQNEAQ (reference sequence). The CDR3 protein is CASSRQGFGYTF. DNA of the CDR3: TGTGCCAGCAGCCGACAGGGGTTTGGCTACACCTTC.

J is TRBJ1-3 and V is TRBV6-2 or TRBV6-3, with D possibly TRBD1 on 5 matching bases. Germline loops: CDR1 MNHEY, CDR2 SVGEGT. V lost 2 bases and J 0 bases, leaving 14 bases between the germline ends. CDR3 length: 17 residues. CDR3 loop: CASSYSVGGPSGNTIYF. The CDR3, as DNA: TGTGCCAGCAGTTACAGTGTCGGGGGTCCCTCTGGAAACACCATATATTTT.

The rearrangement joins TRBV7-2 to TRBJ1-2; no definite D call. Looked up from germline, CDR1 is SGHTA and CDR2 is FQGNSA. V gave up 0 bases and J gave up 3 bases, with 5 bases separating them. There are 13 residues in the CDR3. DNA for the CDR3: TGTGCCAGCAGCTTAGCAGAGGACTATGGCTACACCTTC. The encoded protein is CASSLAEDYGYTF.

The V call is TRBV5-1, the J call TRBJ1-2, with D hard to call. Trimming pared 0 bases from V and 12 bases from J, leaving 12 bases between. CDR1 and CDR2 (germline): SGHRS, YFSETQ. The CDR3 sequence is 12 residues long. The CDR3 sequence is CASSLGPGGNTF. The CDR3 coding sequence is TGCGCCAGCAGCTTGGGCCCGGGAGGGAACACCTTC.

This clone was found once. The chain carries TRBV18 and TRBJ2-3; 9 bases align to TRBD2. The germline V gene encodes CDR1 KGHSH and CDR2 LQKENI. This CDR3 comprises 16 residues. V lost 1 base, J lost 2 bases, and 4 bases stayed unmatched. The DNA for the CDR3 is TGTGCCAGCTCACCACTAGCGGGGGCGGTCACAGATACGCAGTATTTT. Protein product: CASSPLAGAVTDTQYF.

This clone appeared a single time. CDR3 bases: TGTGCCAGCAGTCAGGCCTCCACAGATACGCAGTATTTT. Amino acids: CASSQASTDTQYF. V gene TRBV25-1 combines with J gene TRBJ2-3; no definite D call. V was shortened by 5 bases and J by 2 bases, with 8 bases between the two germline ends. In germline, CDR1 is MGHDK, CDR2 SYGVNS. The CDR3 has 13 residues. Together with reference TRBV25-1 and TRBJ2-3, the CDR3 gives the full variable domain: EADIYQTPRYLVIGTGKKITLECSQTMGHDKMYWYQQDPGMELHLIHYSYGVNSTEKGDLSSESTVSRIRTEHFPLTLESARPSHTSQYLCASSQASTDTQYFGPGTRLTVL.

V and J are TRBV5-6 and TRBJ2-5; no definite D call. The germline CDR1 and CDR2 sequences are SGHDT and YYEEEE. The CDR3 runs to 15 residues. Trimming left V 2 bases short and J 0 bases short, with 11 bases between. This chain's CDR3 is CASSFPGSNQETQYF. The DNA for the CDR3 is TGTGCCAGCAGCTTCCCAGGATCCAACCAAGAGACCCAGTACTTC. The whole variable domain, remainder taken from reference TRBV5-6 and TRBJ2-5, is DAGVTQSPTHLIKTRGQQVTLRCSPKSGHDTVSWYQQALGQGPQFIFQYYEEEERQRGNFPDRFSGHQFPNYSSELNVNALLLGDSALYLCASSFPGSNQETQYFGPGTRLLVL.

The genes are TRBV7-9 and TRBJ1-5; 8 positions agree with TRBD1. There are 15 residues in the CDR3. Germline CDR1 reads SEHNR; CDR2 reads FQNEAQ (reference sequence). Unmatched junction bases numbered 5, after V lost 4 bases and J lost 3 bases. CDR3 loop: CASSSTGGVNQPQHF. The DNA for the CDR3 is TGTGCCAGCAGCTCAACAGGGGGTGTCAATCAGCCCCAGCATTTT.